Below, 23 T cell receptor beta chains from the same sample are listed, as sequenced in a study of Ad26.COV2.S vaccination and SARS-CoV-2 variants. Specified treatment: approximately 18 received Ad26.COV2.S at low or high dose, single or two shots; 5 received placebo; per-sample allocation not given. Each sample was drawn 63 days after the first injection (of vaccine or placebo). Profiling relied on immunoSEQ multiplex PCR, and the TCRdb table lists in-frame clones only, not all of them. The data show about 680,000 clones, approximately 88% seen once. The sample was peripheral blood, taken in a trial of Ad26.COV2.S vaccine versus placebo. The receptors here all came from a person between 18 and 65 years old who received the Ad26.COV2.S COVID-19 vaccine or a placebo.

J is TRBJ2-7 and V is TRBV9, with D unclear. Germline assignment: CDR1 SGDLS and CDR2 YYNGEE. Trimming shortened V by 0 bases and J by 5 bases, and 12 bases separated the two germline ends. The CDR3 spans 14 residues. DNA for the CDR3: TGTGCCAGCAGCGTAGGGACGGTGAATAACGAGCAGTACTTC. This gives the protein CASSVGTVNNEQYF.

The V gene is TRBV2, the J gene TRBJ2-3; D gene uncertain. Germline loops: CDR1 SNHLY, CDR2 FYNNEI. The CDR3 spans 14 residues. The V and J ends lost 4 bases and 0 bases respectively, with 8 bases between them. CDR3 amino acids: CASSGRLSTDTQYF. DNA for the CDR3: TGTGCCAGCAGTGGGCGATTGAGCACAGATACGCAGTATTTT.

A remark on this clone: Mismatch with germline at one junction end may stem from a read error. The chain employs TRBV7-7 and TRBJ2-5, with 10 bases matching TRBD2. Per the germline V gene, CDR1 is SSHAT and CDR2 is FNYEAQ (reference sequence). This CDR3 region has 15 residues. CDR3 coding DNA: TGTGCTAGCAGCCCATCTAGCGGGAGCTCGGAGACCCAGTACTTC. Amino acid sequence: CASSPSSGSSETQYF.

V and J are TRBV27 and TRBJ2-7; 14 bases align to TRBD2. The germline V gene has CDR1 MNHEY and CDR2 SMNVEV (reference sequence). After removal of 5 bases from V and 4 bases from J, the junction contained 10 bases not matched to a gene. CDR3 length equals 17 residues. The CDR3 loop reads CASSETSGRAGGYEQYF. The CDR3 DNA sequence: TGTGCCAGCAGTGAGACTAGCGGGAGGGCCGGGGGGTACGAGCAGTACTTC.

CDR3 protein: CASSQGTRQPRRETQYF. In DNA form, the CDR3 reads TGCGCCAGCAGCCAAGGAACTAGACAACCCCGGAGAGAGACCCAGTACTTC. The rearrangement uses TRBV4-1 and TRBJ2-5, with TRBD2 as a possible D gene (5 bases). The CDR3 has 17 residues. Germline lookup yields CDR1 MGHRA and CDR2 YSYEKL. Trimming cost V 1 base and J 4 bases, with 19 bases left between them.

The V gene is TRBV18, the J gene TRBJ2-7; D is undetermined. Trimming cost V 3 bases and J 2 bases, with 17 bases left between them. Germline CDR1 KGHSH, CDR2 LQKENI. The CDR3 extends over 16 amino acids. The CDR3 nucleotides are TGTGCCAGCTCACCCTGGCCCCAAAGTTCAACCTACGAGCAGTACTTC. This encodes CASSPWPQSSTYEQYF.

V is TRBV6-5 and J is TRBJ2-3, with TRBD1 matching over 9 bases. After removal of 0 bases from V and 7 bases from J, the junction contained 5 bases not matched to a gene. CDR3 length: 15 amino acids. Germline V CDR1 and CDR2: MNHEY, SVGAGI. CDR3 bases: TGTGCCAGCAGTTACTCGAGACAGGGGGGGTATACGCAGTATTTT. Its protein product is CASSYSRQGGYTQYF.

On this clone itself: A read error may account for a junction end that differs from germline. The rearrangement joins TRBV11-2 to TRBJ1-2, with D maybe TRBD1 (6 bases). CDR1 and CDR2 from the germline V gene are SGHAT and FQNNGV. This CDR3 is 12 amino acids long. The CDR3 DNA reads as TGTGCCAGCAGCCTAGACAGGAGGCGCTACACCTTC. Residues: CASSLDRRRYTF.

This clone was detected only a few times. At the DNA level, this CDR3 is encoded by other sequences in the same sample as well. The rearrangement joins TRBV18 to TRBJ2-7; no reliable D call. The CDR3 spans 12 residues. V lost 5 bases and J 0 bases, leaving 5 bases between the germline ends. Germline assignment: CDR1 KGHSH and CDR2 LQKENI. The CDR3 DNA follows: TGTGCCAGCTCAGGCGACTCCTACGAGCAGTACTTC. This translates into CASSGDSYEQYF.

V and J are TRBV11-2 and TRBJ2-1; 11 bases agree with TRBD2. Germline CDR1 and CDR2: SGHAT and FQNNGV. V trimming: 5 bases; J trimming: 10 bases; junction bases outside the gene matches: 13. There are 16 residues in the CDR3. The DNA for the CDR3 is TGTGCCAGCAGCACTCCCGCTCGACTAGCGGGGATCGAGCAGTTCTTC. This encodes CASSTPARLAGIEQFF. Complete variable domain (other parts from reference TRBV11-2 and TRBJ2-1): EAGVAQSPRYKIIEKRQSVAFWCNPISGHATLYWYQQILGQGPKLLIQFQNNGVVDDSQLPKDRFSAERLKGVDSTLKIQPAKLEDSAVYLCASSTPARLAGIEQFFGPGTRLTVL.

The rearrangement joins TRBV20-1 to TRBJ1-2, with unresolved D. The CDR3 sequence is 8 residues long. The V end lost 7 bases, the J end lost 8 bases, and 5 bases lay between the germline ends. Germline CDR1 is DFQATT and CDR2 is SNEGSKA (reference sequence). The chain's CDR3 is CSGGGYTF. Here the CDR3 DNA reads TGCAGTGGAGGAGGCTACACCTTC.

The chain employs TRBV10-3 and TRBJ1-5; D gene unclear. The germline CDR1 and CDR2 sequences are ENHRY and SYGVKD. Deletions cut 5 bases from V and 3 bases from J, with 8 bases between. The CDR3 contains 13 residues. The DNA for the CDR3 is TGTGCCATCAGTCCAGGTCCCAATCAGCCCCAGCATTTT. It is translated as CAISPGPNQPQHF.

The rearrangement links TRBV12-5 to TRBJ1-1; 9 nucleotides agree with TRBD1. The V gene end was trimmed by 6 bases and the J gene end by 3 bases; junction bases not matched to a gene: 2. This CDR3 is 13 amino acids long. CDR1 and CDR2 (germline): LGHNT, FRNRAP. CDR3 in DNA: TGTGCTAGTGGATGGACAGGGGACACTGAAGCTTTCTTT. It codes for CASGWTGDTEAFF.

V is TRBV15 and J is TRBJ1-3; D ambiguous. The germline V gene encodes CDR1 LNHNV and CDR2 YYDKDF (reference sequence). Trimming removed 0 bases from V and 3 bases from J, with 6 bases in between. This CDR3 region has 14 residues. CDR3 bases: TGTGCCACCAGCAGAGATCAATTTGGAAACACCATATATTTT. It encodes CATSRDQFGNTIYF.

This clone occurred once. The chain uses TRBV27 and TRBJ1-2; D is perhaps TRBD1 (5 bases). V lost 5 bases to trimming and J lost 3 bases, with 13 bases between them. The germline CDR1 and CDR2 sequences are MNHEY and SMNVEV (reference sequence). CDR3 length: 14 residues. CDR3 DNA: TGTGCCAGCAGTCCTCGCCGGGGGTACTATGGCTACACCTTC. It translates to CASSPRRGYYGYTF.

This clone was found a few times. V and J are TRBV18 and TRBJ2-7; no clear D. The V gene's germline CDR1 is KGHSH and CDR2 LQKENI. Trimming removed 0 bases at V and 2 bases at J, with 14 bases between. The CDR3 is made up of 16 amino acids. DNA for the CDR3: TGTGCCAGCTCACCACCGCCCTCGATACGAGCCTACGAGCAGTACTTC. Residues: CASSPPPSIRAYEQYF. Supplemented by reference TRBV18 and TRBJ2-7, the full variable domain reads NAGVMQNPRHLVRRRGQEARLRCSPMKGHSHVYWYRQLPEEGLKFMVYLQKENIIDESGMPKERFSAEFPKEGPSILRIQQVVRGDSAAYFCASSPPPSIRAYEQYFGPGTRLTVT.

The rearrangement links TRBV28 to TRBJ1-2, with TRBD1 as a possible D gene (5 bases). V was trimmed by 7 bases and J by 2 bases, leaving 14 bases between them. Germline-derived CDR1 and CDR2 are MDHEN and SYDVKM. The CDR3 spans 14 residues. CDR3 DNA: TGTGCCAGCACCCCAGGGTCGTGGAACTATGGCTACACCTTC. It specifies CASTPGSWNYGYTF.

This clone was seen a few times. The rearrangement uses TRBV18 and TRBJ2-2; the D gene is possibly TRBD1 (6 bases). The length of the CDR3 is 14 residues. Per germline, CDR1 KGHSH and CDR2 LQKENI. V was cut by 8 bases and J by 5 bases, with 15 bases left in between. The DNA for the CDR3 is TGTGCCAGCACTTCAGGGGTTGAGACCGGGGAGCTGTTTTTT. It is translated as CASTSGVETGELFF.

The rearrangement joins TRBV12-3 or TRBV12-4 to TRBJ1-2; perhaps TRBD1 as D (6 bases). The germline V and J ends were trimmed by 6 bases and 4 bases, with 12 bases remaining between them. This CDR3 comprises 13 residues. The DNA of the CDR3 is TGTGCCAGCAGGGGGGCCCTGGGCTATGGCTACACCTTC. It encodes CASRGALGYGYTF.

This clone appeared a few times. This chain joins TRBV2 and TRBJ2-5, with D hard to call. The CDR3 runs to 14 residues. Germline V CDR1 and CDR2: SNHLY, FYNNEI. The V end lost 4 bases, the J end lost 9 bases, and 18 bases lay between the germline ends. CDR3 sequence reads: CASSANGRRGPQYF. The CDR3 DNA sequence: TGTGCCAGCAGTGCAAATGGTAGACGTGGGCCCCAGTACTTC.

The V call is TRBV10-3, the J call TRBJ1-6, with D uncertain. Germline CDR1 ENHRY, CDR2 SYGVKD. V lost 7 bases, J lost 0 bases, and 4 bases lay in between. CDR3 size: 13 residues. The CDR3 nucleotides read TGTGCCATCACGAGCTCCTATAATTCACCCCTCCACTTT. Translation gives CAITSSYNSPLHF.

This chain uses TRBV7-2 with TRBJ2-7; 7 positions match TRBD1. This CDR3 has 15 amino acids. CDR1 and CDR2 from the germline V gene are SGHTA and FQGNSA. V lost 6 bases and J lost 2; bases outside the gene matches: 10. The CDR3 region has the DNA TGTGCCAGCAGTCGCCCGGGACAGCCCACCTACGAGCAGTACTTC. This codes for CASSRPGQPTYEQYF.

The genes are TRBV7-9 and TRBJ1-2, with TRBD1 matching 8 bases. Germline V gene data show CDR1 as SEHNR and CDR2 as FQNEAQ (reference sequence). The CDR3 is 13 amino acids. Germline trimming cut 5 bases from V and 5 bases from J; bases unmatched to any gene: 4. This chain's CDR3 is CASSQTGEYGYTF. The CDR3 DNA sequence: TGTGCCAGCAGCCAGACAGGGGAATATGGCTACACCTTC.